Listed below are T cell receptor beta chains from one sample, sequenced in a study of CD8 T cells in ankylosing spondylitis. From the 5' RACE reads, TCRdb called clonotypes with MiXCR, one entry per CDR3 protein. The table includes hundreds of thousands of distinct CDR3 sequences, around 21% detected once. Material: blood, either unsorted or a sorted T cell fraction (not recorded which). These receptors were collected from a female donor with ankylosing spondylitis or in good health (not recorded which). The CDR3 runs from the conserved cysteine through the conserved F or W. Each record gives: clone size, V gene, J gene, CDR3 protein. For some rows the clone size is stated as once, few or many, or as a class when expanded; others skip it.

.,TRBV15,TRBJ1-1,CATSLSRLNTEAFF
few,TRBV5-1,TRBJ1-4,CASSLAGTTNEKLFF
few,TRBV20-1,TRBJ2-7,CSAGPYGYEQYF
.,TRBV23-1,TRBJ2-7,CASSPFPDNPYEQYF
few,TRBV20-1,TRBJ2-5,CSARDREDISRETQYF
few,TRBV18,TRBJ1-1,CASSPRKTNTEAFF
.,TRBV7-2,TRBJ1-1,CASTKSPGAVYTEAFF
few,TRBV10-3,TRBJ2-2,CAISEQGPGELFF
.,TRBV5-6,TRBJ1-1,CASSFKRGMNTEAFF
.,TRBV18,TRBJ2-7,CASSPTGDPYEQYF
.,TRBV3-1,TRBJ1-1,CASSQDRWGEAFF
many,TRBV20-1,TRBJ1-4,CSAKPDGYEKLFF
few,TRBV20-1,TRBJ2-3,CSALPGLAGSTDTQYF
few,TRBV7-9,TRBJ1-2,CASSFTGTGGLYGYTF
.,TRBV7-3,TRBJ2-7,CASSLRGPGTSGGYEQYF
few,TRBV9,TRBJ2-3,CASSPRTGEGTDTQYF
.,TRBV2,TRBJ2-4,CASSEGGTEVKNIQYF
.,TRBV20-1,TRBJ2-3,CSAGVAGGTDTQYF
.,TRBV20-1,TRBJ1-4,CSARDAERTTNEKLFF
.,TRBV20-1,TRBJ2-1,CSADPGTGVYDEQFF
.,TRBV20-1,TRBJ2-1,CSTNPGLASYNEQFF
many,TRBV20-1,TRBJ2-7,CSATSRTSYEQYF
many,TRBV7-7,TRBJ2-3,CASSLDLRDTQYF
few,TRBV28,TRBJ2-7,CASGSLYEQYF
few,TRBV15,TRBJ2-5,CATSRDGGKTQYF
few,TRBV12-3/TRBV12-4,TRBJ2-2,CASSSRTIGTSGVWSGELFF
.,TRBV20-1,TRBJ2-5,CSARGPRQYF
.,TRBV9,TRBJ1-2,CASSVAGGWNYGYTF
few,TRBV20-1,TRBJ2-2,CSARSSGRSTGELFF
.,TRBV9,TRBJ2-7,CASSPRTGSTYEQYF
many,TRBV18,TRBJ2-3,CASSPWDTQYF
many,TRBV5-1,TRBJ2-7,CASSTDSQGNYEQYF
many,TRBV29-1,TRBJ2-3,CSARTDTQYF
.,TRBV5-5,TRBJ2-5,CASSLAGEGTQYF
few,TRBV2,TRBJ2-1,CASSAIFNEQFF
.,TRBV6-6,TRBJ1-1,CASRAQGDTEAFF
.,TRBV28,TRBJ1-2,CASKRQGRNYGYTF
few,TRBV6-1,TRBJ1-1,CASSPTLVAEAFF
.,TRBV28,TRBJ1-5,CASSSMQGSQPQHF
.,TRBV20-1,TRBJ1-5,CSARSQGGNQPQHF